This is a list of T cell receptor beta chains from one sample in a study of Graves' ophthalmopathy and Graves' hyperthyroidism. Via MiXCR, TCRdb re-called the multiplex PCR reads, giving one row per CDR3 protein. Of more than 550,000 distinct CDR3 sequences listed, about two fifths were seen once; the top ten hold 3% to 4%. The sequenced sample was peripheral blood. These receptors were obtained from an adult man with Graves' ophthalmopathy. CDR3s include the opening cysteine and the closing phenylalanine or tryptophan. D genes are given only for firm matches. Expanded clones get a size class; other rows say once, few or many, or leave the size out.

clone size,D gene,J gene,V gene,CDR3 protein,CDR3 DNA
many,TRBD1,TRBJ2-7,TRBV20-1,CSVSDRGFYEQYF,TGCAGTGTGAGTGACAGGGGGTTCTACGAGCAGTACTTC
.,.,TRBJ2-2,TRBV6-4,CASSDSRVGSTGELFF,TGTGCCAGCAGTGACTCTCGCGTGGGAAGCACCGGGGAGCTGTTTTTT
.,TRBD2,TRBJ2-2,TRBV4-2,CASSQVSPSGSFVAGELFF,TGTGCCAGCAGCCAAGTATCCCCTAGCGGGAGCTTTGTGGCCGGGGAGCTGTTTTTT
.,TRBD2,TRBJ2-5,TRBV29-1,CSVEGTSGEETQYF,TGCAGCGTGGAAGGGACTAGCGGGGAAGAGACCCAGTACTTC
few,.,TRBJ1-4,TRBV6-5,CASGYRSNEKLFF,TGTGCCAGCGGGTACAGATCTAATGAAAAACTGTTTTTT
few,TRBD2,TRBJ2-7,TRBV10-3,CASSLSRGLAGAEQYF,TGTGCCAGCAGTCTCTCGCGGGGACTAGCGGGAGCGGAGCAGTACTTC
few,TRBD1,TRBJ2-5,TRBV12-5,CASGLVVRDRGRETQYF,TGTGCTAGTGGTTTGGTGGTCCGGGACAGGGGTAGGGAGACCCAGTACTTC
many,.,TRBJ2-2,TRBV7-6,CASSREIMTNTGELFF,TGTGCCAGCAGCCGCGAGATCATGACGAACACCGGGGAGCTGTTTTTT
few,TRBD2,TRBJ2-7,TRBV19,CASSGQGGLAGGLSYEQYF,TGTGCCAGTAGTGGACAGGGAGGACTAGCGGGGGGATTGTCCTACGAGCAGTACTTC
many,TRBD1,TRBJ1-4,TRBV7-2,CASSSGQVNEKLFF,TGTGCCAGCAGCTCAGGACAGGTTAATGAAAAACTGTTTTTT
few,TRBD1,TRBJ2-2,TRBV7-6,CASSWGTGELARELFF,TGTGCCAGCAGCTGGGGGACAGGGGAATTGGCCAGGGAGCTGTTTTTT
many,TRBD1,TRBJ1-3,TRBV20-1,CSASDTGVANGNTIYF,TGCAGTGCTAGCGACACAGGGGTCGCGAATGGAAACACCATATATTTT
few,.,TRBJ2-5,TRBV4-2,CASSQGGSFQGTQYF,TGTGCCAGCAGCCAAGGCGGCAGCTTCCAAGGGACCCAGTACTTC
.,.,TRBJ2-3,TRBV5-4,CASSPRTASTDTQYF,TGTGCCAGCAGCCCACGGACAGCTAGCACAGATACGCAGTATTTT
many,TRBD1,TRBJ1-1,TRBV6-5,CASRDPGQMNTEAFF,TGTGCCAGCAGGGACCCGGGACAGATGAACACTGAAGCTTTCTTT
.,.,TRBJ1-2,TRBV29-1,CSQDGIGYGYTF,TGCAGCCAAGATGGGATAGGCTATGGCTACACCTTC
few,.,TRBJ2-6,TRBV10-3,CASSDPFLLRAGANVLTF,TGTGCCAGCAGTGACCCGTTTCTTTTACGGGCTGGGGCCAACGTCCTGACTTTC
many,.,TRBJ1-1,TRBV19,CASSIGRVDSGYEFAFF,TGTGCCAGTAGTATTGGCAGGGTAGACAGCGGGTATGAGTTTGCTTTCTTT
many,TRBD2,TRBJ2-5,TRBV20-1,CSATVPSGGEETQYF,TGCAGTGCTACGGTCCCTAGCGGGGGGGAAGAGACCCAGTACTTC
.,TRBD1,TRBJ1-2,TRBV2,CASSPSQGIEGCGYTF,TGTGCCAGCAGCCCCTCACAGGGGATAGAAGGCTGTGGCTACACCTTC
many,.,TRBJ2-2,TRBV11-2,CASSLLADTGELFF,TGTGCCAGCAGCTTACTCGCTGACACCGGGGAGCTGTTTTTT
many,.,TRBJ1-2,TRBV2,CASTQGIAGYTF,TGTGCCAGCACGCAGGGGATAGCTGGCTACACCTTC
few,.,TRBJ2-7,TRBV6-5,CASSVLSAGEQYF,TGTGCCAGCAGTGTACTTTCGGCGGGCGAGCAGTACTTC
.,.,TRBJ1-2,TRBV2,CASSYSNLHTYGYTF,TGTGCCAGCAGTTACTCAAATCTACATACCTATGGCTACACCTTC
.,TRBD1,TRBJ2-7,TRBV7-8,CASRDLSGTGIYEQYF,TGTGCCAGCAGAGACCTGTCCGGGACAGGGATCTACGAGCAGTACTTC
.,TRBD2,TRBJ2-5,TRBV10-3,CAIRGLAEETQYF,TGTGCCATCAGAGGACTAGCGGAAGAGACCCAGTACTTC
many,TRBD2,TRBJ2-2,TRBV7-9,CASSFAPSGGAGELFF,TGTGCCAGCAGCTTTGCCCCGAGCGGGGGGGCCGGGGAGCTGTTTTTT
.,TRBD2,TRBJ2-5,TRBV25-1,CASSASQGGETQYF,TGTGCCAGCAGTGCTAGCCAGGGAGGGGAGACCCAGTACTTC
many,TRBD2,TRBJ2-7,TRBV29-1,CSVGGTSAYEQYF,TGCAGCGTTGGGGGGACTAGTGCCTACGAGCAGTACTTC
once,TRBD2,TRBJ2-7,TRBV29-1,CSVVGPAGAYEQYF,TGCAGCGTCGTCGGACCAGCGGGGGCCTACGAGCAGTACTTC
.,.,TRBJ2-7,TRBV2,CASSATGEVISYEQYF,TGTGCCAGCAGTGCTACAGGCGAAGTGATATCCTACGAGCAGTACTTC
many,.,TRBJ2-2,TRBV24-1,CATSSGTPNTGELFF,TGTGCCACCAGTTCCGGGACTCCGAACACCGGGGAGCTGTTTTTT
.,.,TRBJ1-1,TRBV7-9,CASSLQSANTEAFF,TGTGCCAGCAGCTTACAGAGCGCGAACACTGAAGCTTTCTTT
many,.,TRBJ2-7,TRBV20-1,CSAREHNYEQYF,TGCAGTGCTAGAGAGCACAACTACGAGCAGTACTTC
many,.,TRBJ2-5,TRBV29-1,CSVEDRGAWNQETQYF,TGCAGCGTTGAAGATCGTGGTGCGTGGAACCAAGAGACCCAGTACTTC
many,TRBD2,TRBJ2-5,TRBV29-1,CSADGLAGEGQETQYF,TGCAGCGCTGACGGACTAGCGGGAGAGGGCCAAGAGACCCAGTACTTC
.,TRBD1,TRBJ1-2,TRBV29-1,CSAGQGAGGYTF,TGCAGCGCCGGTCAGGGGGCTGGGGGCTACACCTTC
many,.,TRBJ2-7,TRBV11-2,CASSLRRAVSSYEQYF,TGTGCCAGCAGCTTGAGGCGGGCGGTCAGCTCCTACGAGCAGTACTTC
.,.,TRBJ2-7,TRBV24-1,CATSDRGTEQYF,TGTGCCACCAGTGATCGGGGGACCGAGCAGTACTTC
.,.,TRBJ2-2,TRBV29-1,CSLGGWDTGELFF,TGCAGCCTAGGGGGGTGGGACACCGGGGAGCTGTTTTTT
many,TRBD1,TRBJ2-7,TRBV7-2,CASNRQGAPYEQYF,TGTGCCAGCAACCGACAGGGGGCGCCCTACGAGCAGTACTTC
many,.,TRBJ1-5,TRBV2,CASSGGFGVGNQPQHF,TGTGCCAGCAGCGGGGGATTTGGGGTCGGCAATCAGCCCCAGCATTTT
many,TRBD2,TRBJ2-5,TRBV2,CASSEPSGPQETQYF,TGTGCCAGCAGTGAGCCTAGCGGGCCACAAGAGACCCAGTACTTC
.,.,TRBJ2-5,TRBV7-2,CASSLATGETQYF,TGCGCCAGCAGCTTGGCCACAGGAGAGACCCAGTACTTC
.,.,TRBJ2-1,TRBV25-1,CASSESGYNEQFF,TGTGCCAGCAGTGAATCAGGATACAATGAGCAGTTCTTC
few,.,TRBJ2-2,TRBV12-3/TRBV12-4,CASSYLGLGTGELFF,TGTGCCAGCAGTTACTTAGGACTGGGCACCGGGGAGCTGTTTTTT
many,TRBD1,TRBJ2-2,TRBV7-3,CASSLTQGGSGELFF,TGTGCCAGCAGCTTAACACAGGGGGGAAGCGGGGAGCTGTTTTTT
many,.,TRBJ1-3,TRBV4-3,CASSHEQENTIYF,TGCGCCAGCAGCCATGAACAGGAAAACACCATATATTTT
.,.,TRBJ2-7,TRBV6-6,CASSYSAGSREQYF,TGTGCCAGCAGTTACTCGGCGGGGAGTCGCGAGCAGTACTTC